This TCR beta chain appears in the sequencing data of a study of shared clonotypes between healthy human individuals. CDR1 and CDR2 from the germline V gene are MNHEY and SMNVEV (reference sequence). Trimming removed 7 bases from V and 4 bases from J; junction bases left unmatched: 21. The CDR3 consists of 19 residues. Some clones are missing from TCRdb's copy, which holds only in-frame ones; the method was immunoSEQ multiplex PCR. The table has a few million clones, 85% to 95% seen once; the top ten hold 0.3% to 0.4%. This receptor was identified in a young man in good health. Some clones in this sample may be carry-over from other donors' samples. The J gene is TRBJ2-5, the V gene TRBV27, with 10 bases identical to TRBD2. The source material was naive CD4+ T cells from PBMCs. Stated subset: CD45RA+ positively selected. CDR3 coding DNA: TGTGCCAGCAAAATCACTCCCTTCTCTAGCGGGAGCCCTTCAGAGACCCAGTACTTC. It codes for CASKITPFSSGSPSETQYF.